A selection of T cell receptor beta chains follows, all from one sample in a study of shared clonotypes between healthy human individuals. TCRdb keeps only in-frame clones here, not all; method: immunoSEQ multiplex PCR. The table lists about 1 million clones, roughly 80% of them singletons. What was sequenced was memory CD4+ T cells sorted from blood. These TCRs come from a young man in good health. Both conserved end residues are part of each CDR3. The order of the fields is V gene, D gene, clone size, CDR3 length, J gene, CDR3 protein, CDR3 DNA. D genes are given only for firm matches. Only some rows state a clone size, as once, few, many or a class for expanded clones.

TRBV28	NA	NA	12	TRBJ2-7	CATLSGSYEQYF	TGTGCCACCCTCAGCGGGTCCTACGAGCAGTACTTC
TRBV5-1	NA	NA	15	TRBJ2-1	CASRPALRGSNEQFF	TGCGCCAGCAGACCGGCCCTAAGAGGGTCCAATGAGCAGTTCTTC
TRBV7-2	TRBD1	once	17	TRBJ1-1	CASSLTGTGAGRGEAFF	TGTGCCAGCAGCTTGACCGGGACAGGGGCGGGAAGGGGTGAAGCTTTCTTT
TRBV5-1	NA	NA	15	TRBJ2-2	CASSLASGPTGELFF	TGCGCCAGCAGCTTGGCCAGCGGACCCACCGGGGAGCTGTTTTTT
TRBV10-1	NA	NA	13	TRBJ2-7	CASSEEYDDEQYF	TGCGCCAGCAGTGAAGAGTACGACGACGAGCAGTACTTC
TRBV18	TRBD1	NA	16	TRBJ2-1	CASSPPGQGSYNEQFF	TGTGCCAGCTCACCACCTGGACAGGGCTCCTACAATGAGCAGTTCTTC
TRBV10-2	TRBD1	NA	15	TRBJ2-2	CASKPGGYNTGELFF	TGCGCCAGCAAACCAGGGGGTTATAACACCGGGGAGCTGTTTTTT
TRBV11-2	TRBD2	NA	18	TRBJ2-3	CASSLVYLAGGFADTQYF	TGTGCCAGCAGCTTAGTGTATTTGGCGGGAGGGTTCGCAGATACGCAGTATTTT
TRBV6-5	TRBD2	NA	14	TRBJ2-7	CASRTSGANYEQYF	TGTGCCAGCCGGACTAGCGGGGCAAACTACGAGCAGTACTTC
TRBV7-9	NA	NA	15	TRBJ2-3	CASSPTSGSTDTQYF	TGTGCCAGCAGCCCTACCTCCGGAAGCACAGATACGCAGTATTTT
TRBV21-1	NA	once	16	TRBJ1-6	CASSNEDSSYNSPLHF	TGTGCCAGCAGCAACGAGGACAGCTCCTATAATTCACCCCTCCACTTT
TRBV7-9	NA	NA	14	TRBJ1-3	CASSPSHSGNTIYF	TGTGCCAGCAGCCCGAGTCACTCTGGAAACACCATATATTTT
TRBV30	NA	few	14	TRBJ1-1	CAWSAANRITEAFF	TGTGCCTGGAGTGCTGCAAACAGAATCACTGAAGCTTTCTTT
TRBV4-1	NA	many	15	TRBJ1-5	CASSQVQGNNQPQHF	TGCGCCAGCAGCCAAGTGCAGGGAAATAATCAGCCCCAGCATTTT
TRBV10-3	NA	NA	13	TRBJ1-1	CAISDGGGTEAFF	TGTGCCATCAGTGACGGCGGAGGGACTGAAGCTTTCTTT
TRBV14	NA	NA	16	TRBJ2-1	CASSQGTGYSYNEQFF	TGTGCCAGCAGCCAAGGTACGGGATACTCCTACAATGAGCAGTTCTTC
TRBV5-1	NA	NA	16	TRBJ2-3	CASSQHPDRVTDTQYF	TGCGCCAGCAGCCAACACCCGGACAGAGTCACAGATACGCAGTATTTT
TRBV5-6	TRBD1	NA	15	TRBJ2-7	CASRVDRDRSYEQYF	TGTGCCAGCAGGGTTGACAGGGACCGCTCCTACGAGCAGTACTTC
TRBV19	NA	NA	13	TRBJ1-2	CASSAGRNYGYTF	TGTGCCAGTAGTGCAGGGAGGAACTATGGCTACACCTTC
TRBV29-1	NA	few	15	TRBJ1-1	CSVEDRPGRKTEAFF	TGCAGCGTTGAAGATCGACCGGGGCGTAAAACTGAAGCTTTCTTT
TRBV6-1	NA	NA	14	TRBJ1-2	CASSEAAQIYGYTF	TGTGCCAGCAGTGAAGCTGCCCAGATCTATGGCTACACCTTC
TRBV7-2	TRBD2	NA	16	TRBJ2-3	CASRTSGRAAAPTQYF	TGTGCCAGCAGAACTAGCGGGAGGGCCGCGGCACCTACGCAGTATTTT
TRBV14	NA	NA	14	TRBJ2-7	CASSPLETGYEQYF	TGTGCCAGCAGCCCTCTCGAGACAGGCTACGAGCAGTACTTC
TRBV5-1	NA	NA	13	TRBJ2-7	CASSLGQTSEQYF	TGCGCCAGCAGCTTGGGTCAAACGAGCGAGCAGTACTTC
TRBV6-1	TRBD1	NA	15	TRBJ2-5	CASRVSRDRPETQYF	TGTGCCAGCAGGGTCAGCCGGGACAGACCAGAGACCCAGTACTTC
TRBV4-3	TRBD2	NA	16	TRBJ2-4	CASSQVFSSGRNIQYF	TGCGCCAGCAGCCAAGTTTTCTCTAGCGGGAGAAACATTCAGTACTTC
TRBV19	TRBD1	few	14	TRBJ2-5	CASSIWDRGETQYF	TGTGCCAGTAGTATTTGGGACAGGGGAGAGACCCAGTACTTC
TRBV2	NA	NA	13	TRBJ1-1	CASSEARQGQAFF	TGTGCCAGCAGTGAAGCGCGGCAGGGGCAAGCTTTCTTT
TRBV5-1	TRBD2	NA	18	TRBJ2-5	CASSFGASGGNFLETQYF	TGCGCCAGCAGCTTCGGGGCTAGCGGGGGGAACTTCCTGGAGACCCAGTACTTC
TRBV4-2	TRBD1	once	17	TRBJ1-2	CASSQGPPGTGGYGYTF	TGTGCCAGCAGCCAAGGGCCCCCCGGGACAGGGGGCTATGGCTACACCTTC
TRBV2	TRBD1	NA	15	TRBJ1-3	CASSRQGASGNTIYF	TGTGCCAGCAGTAGACAGGGGGCCTCTGGAAACACCATATATTTT
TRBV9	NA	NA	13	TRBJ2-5	CASSAGLQETQYF	TGTGCCAGCAGCGCCGGACTCCAAGAGACCCAGTACTTC
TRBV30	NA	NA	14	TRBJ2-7	CAWSAWGLGYEQYF	TGTGCCTGGAGCGCATGGGGGCTTGGCTACGAGCAGTACTTC
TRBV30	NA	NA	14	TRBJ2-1	CAWSVGGLYNEQFF	TGTGCCTGGAGTGTAGGCGGACTCTACAATGAGCAGTTCTTC
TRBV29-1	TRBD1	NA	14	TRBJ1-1	CSVEDLGGQLLAFF	TGCAGCGTTGAAGATCTAGGGGGACAGTTGTTAGCTTTCTTT
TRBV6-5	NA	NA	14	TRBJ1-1	CASSYSRGNTEAFF	TGTGCCAGCAGTTACTCCCGGGGGAACACTGAAGCTTTCTTT
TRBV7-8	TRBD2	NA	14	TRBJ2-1	CASSYGLGAEVQFF	TGTGCCAGCAGCTATGGACTAGGCGCCGAGGTGCAGTTCTTC
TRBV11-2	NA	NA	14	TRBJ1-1	CASSPRGGHAEAFF	TGTGCCAGCAGCCCGCGAGGGGGGCATGCTGAAGCTTTCTTT
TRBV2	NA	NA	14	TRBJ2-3	CASSAASGTDTQYF	TGTGCCAGCAGTGCGGCTAGCGGCACAGATACGCAGTATTTT
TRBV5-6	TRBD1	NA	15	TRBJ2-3	CASSFLRGLADTQYF	TGTGCCAGCAGCTTTTTGAGGGGGCTGGCAGATACGCAGTATTTT
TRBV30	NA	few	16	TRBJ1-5	CAWSLLGSPSNQPQHF	TGTGCCTGGAGTCTTCTGGGCAGCCCTTCCAATCAGCCCCAGCATTTT
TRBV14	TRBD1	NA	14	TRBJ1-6	CASSHRQGAGPLHF	TGTGCCAGCAGCCACCGACAGGGAGCGGGACCCCTCCACTTT
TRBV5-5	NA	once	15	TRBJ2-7	CASSLGSPLLYEQYF	TGTGCCAGCAGCTTGGGGTCTCCCCTGCTTTACGAGCAGTACTTC